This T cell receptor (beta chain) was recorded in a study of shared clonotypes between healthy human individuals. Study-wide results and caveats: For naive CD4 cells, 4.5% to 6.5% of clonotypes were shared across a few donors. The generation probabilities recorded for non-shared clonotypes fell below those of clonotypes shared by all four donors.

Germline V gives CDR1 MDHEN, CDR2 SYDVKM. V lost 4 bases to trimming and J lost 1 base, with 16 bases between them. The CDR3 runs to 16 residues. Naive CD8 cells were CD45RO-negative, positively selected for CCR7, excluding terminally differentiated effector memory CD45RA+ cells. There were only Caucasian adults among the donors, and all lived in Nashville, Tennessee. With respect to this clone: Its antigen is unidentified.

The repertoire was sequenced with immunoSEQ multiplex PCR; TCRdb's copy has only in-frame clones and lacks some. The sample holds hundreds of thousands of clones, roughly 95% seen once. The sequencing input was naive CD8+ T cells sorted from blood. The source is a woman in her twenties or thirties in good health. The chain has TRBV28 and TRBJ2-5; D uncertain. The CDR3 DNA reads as TGTGCCAGCAGTTCGCTAACCAGGACGTTCCAAGAGACCCAGTACTTC. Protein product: CASSSLTRTFQETQYF.